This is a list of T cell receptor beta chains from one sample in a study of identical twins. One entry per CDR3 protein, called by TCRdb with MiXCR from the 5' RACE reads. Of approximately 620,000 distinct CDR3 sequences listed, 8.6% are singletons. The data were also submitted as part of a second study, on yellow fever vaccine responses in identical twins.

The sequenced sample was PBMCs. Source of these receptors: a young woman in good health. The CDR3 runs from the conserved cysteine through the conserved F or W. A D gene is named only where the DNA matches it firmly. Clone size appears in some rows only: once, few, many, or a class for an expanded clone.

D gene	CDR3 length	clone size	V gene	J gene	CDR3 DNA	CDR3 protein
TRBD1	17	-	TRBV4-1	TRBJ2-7	TGCGCCAGCAGCCCCCAGCCGGGGACAGGGGTGTACTACGAGCAGTACTTC	CASSPQPGTGVYYEQYF
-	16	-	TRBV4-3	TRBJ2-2	TGCGCCAGCAGCCCCAGACAGGCCACGGCCACCGGGGAGCTGTTTTTT	CASSPRQATATGELFF
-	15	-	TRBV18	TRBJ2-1	TGTGCCAGCTCGACCTGGGGGACATTATCTAATGAGCAGTTCTTC	CASSTWGTLSNEQFF
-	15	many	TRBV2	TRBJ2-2	TGTGCCAGCAGCCCGGGACAAGCGAACACCGGGGAGCTGTTTTTT	CASSPGQANTGELFF
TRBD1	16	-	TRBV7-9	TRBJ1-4	TGTGCCAGCAGCATAAGGACAGGGACGTCTAATGAAAAACTGTTTTTT	CASSIRTGTSNEKLFF
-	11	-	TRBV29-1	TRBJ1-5	TGCAGCGTAAGCAGGGGCGCAGCCCAGCATTTT	CSVSRGAAQHF
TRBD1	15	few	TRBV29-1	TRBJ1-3	TGCAGCGTTGAACATCAAGGGGGCGTGGGAAACACCATATATTTT	CSVEHQGGVGNTIYF
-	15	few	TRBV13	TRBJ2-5	TGTGCCAGCAGCTTAGGGGGGGGCAAGCAAGAGACCCAGTACTTC	CASSLGGGKQETQYF
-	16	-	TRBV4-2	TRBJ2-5	TGTGCCAGCAGCCAAGATCCGGGGCAGTCCCAAGAGACCCAGTACTTC	CASSQDPGQSQETQYF
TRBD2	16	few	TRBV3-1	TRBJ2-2	TGTGCCAGCAGCCAAGTGTACAGCGGGGGGATCAGGGAGCTGTTTTTT	CASSQVYSGGIRELFF
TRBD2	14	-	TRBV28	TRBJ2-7	TGTGCCAGCAGTCCAGCGGGGTTCTCCTACGAGCAGTACTTC	CASSPAGFSYEQYF
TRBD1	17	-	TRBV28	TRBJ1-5	TGTGCCAGCAGTTACTATCCGGGACAGGGAACTAATCAGCCCCAGCATTTT	CASSYYPGQGTNQPQHF
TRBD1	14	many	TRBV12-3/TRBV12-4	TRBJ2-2	TGTGCCAGCTCGACAGGGGCGAACACCGGGGAGCTGTTTTTT	CASSTGANTGELFF
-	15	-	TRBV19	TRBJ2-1	TGTGCCACCCAGAGTAGGGGGAGCTCCTACAATGAGCAGTTCTTC	CATQSRGSSYNEQFF
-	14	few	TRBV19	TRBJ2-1	TGTGCCAGTAGTACCCCTCGGGACTACAATGAGCAGTTCTTC	CASSTPRDYNEQFF
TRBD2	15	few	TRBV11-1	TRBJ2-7	TGTGCCAGCAGCCCTCCAACTAGCGGTGGGCTCAAGCAGTACTTC	CASSPPTSGGLKQYF
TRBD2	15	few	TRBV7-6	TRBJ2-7	TGTGCCAGCAGCTGGTCTAGCGGGGCCTCCTACGAGCAGTACTTC	CASSWSSGASYEQYF
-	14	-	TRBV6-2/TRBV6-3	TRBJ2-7	TGTGCCAGCAGTTACTTGGACAGCTCCTACGAGCAGTACTTC	CASSYLDSSYEQYF
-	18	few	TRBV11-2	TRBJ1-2	TGTGCCAGCAGCTTAGAATGGACAGCCGAGCGGCTTAACTATGGCTACACCTTC	CASSLEWTAERLNYGYTF
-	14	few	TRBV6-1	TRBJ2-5	TGTGCCAGCAGTGAACGGTATAGAGGGGAGACCCAGTACTTC	CASSERYRGETQYF
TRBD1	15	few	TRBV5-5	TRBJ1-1	TGTGCCAGCAGCTTGGGGGGACAGGGGGGCACTGAAGCTTTCTTT	CASSLGGQGGTEAFF
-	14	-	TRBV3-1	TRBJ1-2	TGTGCCAGCAGCGCGCGAGGACAGAGTTATGGCTACACCTTC	CASSARGQSYGYTF
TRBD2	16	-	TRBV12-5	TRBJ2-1	TGTGCTAGTGGTTTGGCACTAGCGGGATACTACAATGAGCAGTTCTTC	CASGLALAGYYNEQFF
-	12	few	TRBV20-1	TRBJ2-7	TGCAGTGCTATACGGAGCTCCTACGAGCAGTACTTC	CSAIRSSYEQYF
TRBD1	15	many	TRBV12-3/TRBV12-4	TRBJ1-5	TGTGCCAGCAGTCCCGGGACAGGGGGGAGTCAGCCCCAGCATTTT	CASSPGTGGSQPQHF
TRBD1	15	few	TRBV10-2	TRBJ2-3	TGCGCCAGCAGTGATCCGAGACAGGGGCACGATACGCAGTATTTT	CASSDPRQGHDTQYF
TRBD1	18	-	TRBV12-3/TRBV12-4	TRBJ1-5	TGTGCCAGCAGTCCCTACTCGGACAGGATCTTTAGCAATCAGCCCCAGCATTTT	CASSPYSDRIFSNQPQHF
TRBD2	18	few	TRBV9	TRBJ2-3	TGTGCCAGCAGCTTCCGGGGGGGACTAGCGGGGGACACAGATACGCAGTATTTT	CASSFRGGLAGDTDTQYF
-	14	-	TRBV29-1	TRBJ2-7	TGCAGCGTTGAAGGGGAGCGGGCCCGGGGGGAGCAGTACTTC	CSVEGERARGEQYF
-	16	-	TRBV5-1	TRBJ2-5	TGCGCCAGCAGCTTTGGGCGGACAAAGGTCCAAGAGACCCAGTACTTC	CASSFGRTKVQETQYF
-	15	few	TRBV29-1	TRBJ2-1	TGCAGCGCTGGGAATCGGGACTCCCCCTTCAATGAGCAGTTCTTC	CSAGNRDSPFNEQFF
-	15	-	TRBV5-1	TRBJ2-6	TGCGCCAGCAGCTTGAGGGGGACTGGGGCCAACGTCCTGACTTTC	CASSLRGTGANVLTF
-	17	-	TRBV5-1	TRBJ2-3	TGCGCCAGCAGCTTGGGTACGGGTCTTCCTAGCACAGATACGCAGTATTTT	CASSLGTGLPSTDTQYF
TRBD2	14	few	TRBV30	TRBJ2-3	TGTGCCTGGAGTTTAGCGGGGGGCACAGATACGCAGTATTTT	CAWSLAGGTDTQYF
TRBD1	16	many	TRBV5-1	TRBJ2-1	TGCGCCAGCAGCTTACAGGGGGCAAGCTCCTACAATGAGCAGTTCTTC	CASSLQGASSYNEQFF
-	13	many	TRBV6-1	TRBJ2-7	TGTGCCAGCGGCGGGGACCCTTACTCCGAGCAGTACTTC	CASGGDPYSEQYF
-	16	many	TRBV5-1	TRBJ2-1	TGCGCCAGCAGCTTGGTGGGAGGCCCTCTCTACAATGAGCAGTTCTTC	CASSLVGGPLYNEQFF